This is a list of T cell receptor beta chains from one sample in a study of blood T cell repertoires in COVID-19. Using immunoSEQ multiplex PCR, the repertoire was profiled, and TCRdb retains in-frame clones only, with some absent. The table has some 230,000 clones, about 81% seen once. The sample comprised peripheral blood. All receptors derive from a woman older than 75 with COVID-19, enrolled during active disease. The CDR3 runs from the conserved cysteine through the conserved F or W. Each record gives: J gene, V gene, D gene, CDR3 length, clone size, CDR3 protein, CDR3 DNA. D genes are given only for firm matches. Rows may omit the clone size; those that give it use once, few, many or a size class.

J gene: TRBJ2-6; V gene: TRBV7-9; D gene: .; CDR3 length: 14; clone size: .; CDR3 protein: CASSGDSGANVLTF; CDR3 DNA: TGTGCCAGCAGCGGAGACTCTGGGGCCAACGTCCTGACTTTC
J gene: TRBJ1-2; V gene: TRBV27; D gene: TRBD1; CDR3 length: 13; clone size: .; CDR3 protein: CASRGTGHYGYTF; CDR3 DNA: TGTGCCAGCCGAGGGACAGGGCACTATGGCTACACCTTC
J gene: TRBJ2-1; V gene: TRBV5-6; D gene: TRBD2; CDR3 length: 18; clone size: .; CDR3 protein: CASSQGLAGGKGYNEQFF; CDR3 DNA: TGTGCCAGCAGCCAGGGACTAGCGGGAGGGAAGGGGTACAATGAGCAGTTCTTC
J gene: TRBJ1-5; V gene: TRBV12-3/TRBV12-4; D gene: .; CDR3 length: 12; clone size: .; CDR3 protein: CASTFGGQPQHF; CDR3 DNA: TGTGCCAGCACCTTCGGTGGTCAGCCCCAGCATTTT
J gene: TRBJ2-3; V gene: TRBV7-9; D gene: .; CDR3 length: 11; clone size: .; CDR3 protein: CASSRTDTQYF; CDR3 DNA: TGTGCCAGCAGCCGTACAGATACGCAGTATTTT
J gene: TRBJ2-2; V gene: TRBV6-6; D gene: TRBD2; CDR3 length: 15; clone size: .; CDR3 protein: CASSWGIAGPGELFF; CDR3 DNA: TGTGCCAGCAGTTGGGGGATAGCGGGGCCAGGGGAGCTGTTTTTT
J gene: TRBJ1-1; V gene: TRBV28; D gene: TRBD1; CDR3 length: 14; clone size: .; CDR3 protein: CASSDQGAFTEAFF; CDR3 DNA: TGTGCCAGCAGTGATCAGGGGGCTTTCACTGAAGCTTTCTTT
J gene: TRBJ1-1; V gene: TRBV11-3; D gene: .; CDR3 length: 13; clone size: .; CDR3 protein: CASSFGGRTEAFF; CDR3 DNA: TGTGCCAGCAGCTTCGGAGGGCGGACTGAAGCTTTCTTT
J gene: TRBJ1-6; V gene: TRBV10-3; D gene: .; CDR3 length: 13; clone size: few; CDR3 protein: CAISESTISPLHF; CDR3 DNA: TGTGCCATCAGTGAGTCGACAATTTCACCCCTCCACTTT
J gene: TRBJ1-3; V gene: TRBV11-2; D gene: TRBD1; CDR3 length: 16; clone size: once; CDR3 protein: CASSPRQGMDGNTIYF; CDR3 DNA: TGTGCCAGCAGCCCCCGACAGGGGATGGATGGAAACACCATATATTTT
J gene: TRBJ1-5; V gene: TRBV5-1; D gene: .; CDR3 length: 14; clone size: .; CDR3 protein: CASSLGQINQPQHF; CDR3 DNA: TGCGCCAGCAGCTTGGGACAGATTAATCAGCCCCAGCATTTT
J gene: TRBJ2-1; V gene: TRBV30; D gene: .; CDR3 length: 13; clone size: .; CDR3 protein: CAWRAGQYNEQFF; CDR3 DNA: TGTGCCTGGAGGGCGGGACAGTACAATGAGCAGTTCTTC
J gene: TRBJ2-1; V gene: TRBV7-2; D gene: TRBD2; CDR3 length: 14; clone size: .; CDR3 protein: CASRPASGYNEQFF; CDR3 DNA: TGTGCCAGCAGACCCGCTAGCGGGTACAATGAGCAGTTCTTC
J gene: TRBJ2-7; V gene: TRBV7-6; D gene: TRBD1; CDR3 length: 16; clone size: .; CDR3 protein: CASSRAAGGKNYEQYF; CDR3 DNA: TGTGCCAGCAGCCGCGCGGCAGGGGGCAAGAACTACGAGCAGTACTTC
J gene: TRBJ2-3; V gene: TRBV6-1; D gene: .; CDR3 length: 16; clone size: .; CDR3 protein: CASSEALRLMEDTQYF; CDR3 DNA: TGTGCCAGCAGTGAAGCCTTGAGACTAATGGAGGATACGCAGTATTTT
J gene: TRBJ1-1; V gene: TRBV6-5; D gene: .; CDR3 length: 13; clone size: .; CDR3 protein: CASIVASGTEAFF; CDR3 DNA: TGTGCCAGCATAGTGGCCTCAGGCACTGAAGCTTTCTTT
J gene: TRBJ2-7; V gene: TRBV7-9; D gene: TRBD1; CDR3 length: 14; clone size: .; CDR3 protein: CASGLDRAGYEQYF; CDR3 DNA: TGTGCCAGCGGTTTGGACAGGGCTGGCTACGAGCAGTACTTC
J gene: TRBJ1-3; V gene: TRBV28; D gene: .; CDR3 length: 16; clone size: many; CDR3 protein: CASSLTSQPSGNTIYF; CDR3 DNA: TGTGCCAGCAGTTTAACCTCACAGCCCTCTGGAAACACCATATATTTT
J gene: TRBJ2-7; V gene: TRBV7-2; D gene: .; CDR3 length: 13; clone size: .; CDR3 protein: CASKTGTSYEQYF; CDR3 DNA: TGTGCCAGCAAGACCGGGACTTCATACGAGCAGTACTTC
J gene: TRBJ2-5; V gene: TRBV7-6; D gene: .; CDR3 length: 14; clone size: .; CDR3 protein: CASSLTGTQETQYF; CDR3 DNA: TGTGCCAGCAGCTTAACGGGTACCCAAGAGACCCAGTACTTC
J gene: TRBJ1-5; V gene: TRBV18; D gene: TRBD1; CDR3 length: 14; clone size: once; CDR3 protein: CASSPGQGYQPQHF; CDR3 DNA: TGTGCCAGCTCACCCGGACAGGGATATCAGCCCCAGCATTTT
J gene: TRBJ2-3; V gene: TRBV5-1; D gene: TRBD2; CDR3 length: 20; clone size: .; CDR3 protein: CASSLRTSGSLGGYTDTQYF; CDR3 DNA: TGCGCCAGCAGCTTGAGGACTAGCGGGAGTCTTGGGGGATACACAGATACGCAGTATTTT
J gene: TRBJ1-1; V gene: TRBV7-6; D gene: .; CDR3 length: 14; clone size: .; CDR3 protein: CASSLGLRNTEAFF; CDR3 DNA: TGTGCCAGCAGCTTGGGGCTCCGGAACACTGAAGCTTTCTTT
J gene: TRBJ2-4; V gene: TRBV29-1; D gene: .; CDR3 length: 12; clone size: .; CDR3 protein: CSVQQSRGIQYF; CDR3 DNA: TGCAGCGTCCAGCAGTCTCGAGGCATTCAGTACTTC
J gene: TRBJ2-1; V gene: TRBV7-8; D gene: TRBD1; CDR3 length: 13; clone size: .; CDR3 protein: CASSLGTGNEQFF; CDR3 DNA: TGTGCCAGCAGCTTAGGGACAGGGAATGAGCAGTTCTTC
J gene: TRBJ2-5; V gene: TRBV19; D gene: TRBD2; CDR3 length: 18; clone size: .; CDR3 protein: CASSIVGRGLAGQETQYF; CDR3 DNA: TGTGCCAGTAGTATAGTGGGCCGGGGACTAGCGGGACAAGAGACCCAGTACTTC
J gene: TRBJ2-7; V gene: TRBV5-1; D gene: TRBD1; CDR3 length: 13; clone size: .; CDR3 protein: CASSQGTAYEQYF; CDR3 DNA: TGCGCCAGCAGCCAGGGGACAGCCTACGAGCAGTACTTC
J gene: TRBJ1-2; V gene: TRBV21-1; D gene: .; CDR3 length: 15; clone size: .; CDR3 protein: CASSKGNVGGNGYTF; CDR3 DNA: TGTGCCAGCAGCAAAGGAAATGTAGGAGGGAATGGCTACACCTTC
J gene: TRBJ1-5; V gene: TRBV7-9; D gene: .; CDR3 length: 14; clone size: .; CDR3 protein: CASSYSYSNQPQHF; CDR3 DNA: TGTGCCAGCAGCTATAGCTATAGCAATCAGCCCCAGCATTTT
J gene: TRBJ2-3; V gene: TRBV6-1; D gene: .; CDR3 length: 14; clone size: .; CDR3 protein: CASSERAIADTQYF; CDR3 DNA: TGTGCCAGCAGTGAACGAGCTATCGCAGATACGCAGTATTTT
J gene: TRBJ2-7; V gene: TRBV5-5; D gene: TRBD1; CDR3 length: 15; clone size: .; CDR3 protein: CASSQSRGRLGEQYF; CDR3 DNA: TGTGCCAGCAGCCAATCCAGGGGGCGCTTGGGCGAGCAGTACTTC
J gene: TRBJ2-5; V gene: TRBV5-6; D gene: TRBD2; CDR3 length: 16; clone size: few; CDR3 protein: CASSPGTSGLQETQYF; CDR3 DNA: TGTGCCAGCAGCCCGGGGACTAGCGGTCTCCAAGAGACCCAGTACTTC
J gene: TRBJ2-5; V gene: TRBV30; D gene: TRBD2; CDR3 length: 15; clone size: .; CDR3 protein: CAWIRTSGRSGTQYF; CDR3 DNA: TGTGCCTGGATCCGGACTAGCGGGAGAAGTGGGACCCAGTACTTC
J gene: TRBJ2-2; V gene: TRBV3-1/TRBV3-2; D gene: TRBD1; CDR3 length: 15; clone size: .; CDR3 protein: CASSFRDRVTGELFF; CDR3 DNA: TGTGCCAGCAGCTTCCGGGACAGGGTCACCGGGGAGCTGTTTTTT
J gene: TRBJ2-2; V gene: TRBV24-1; D gene: .; CDR3 length: 17; clone size: .; CDR3 protein: CATSDPLGAHNAGELFF; CDR3 DNA: TGTGCCACCAGTGACCCCCTAGGGGCGCACAATGCCGGGGAGCTGTTTTTT
J gene: TRBJ2-1; V gene: TRBV10-3; D gene: .; CDR3 length: 12; clone size: .; CDR3 protein: CAISRLVGEQFF; CDR3 DNA: TGTGCCATCTCCCGACTAGTTGGTGAGCAGTTCTTC
J gene: TRBJ2-1; V gene: TRBV18; D gene: TRBD2; CDR3 length: 14; clone size: .; CDR3 protein: CASSELAGNNEQFF; CDR3 DNA: TGTGCCAGCTCAGAGCTAGCGGGTAACAATGAGCAGTTCTTC
J gene: TRBJ2-3; V gene: TRBV7-3; D gene: .; CDR3 length: 14; clone size: .; CDR3 protein: CASSLRGQADTQYF; CDR3 DNA: TGTGCCAGCAGCTTAAGGGGGCAGGCAGATACGCAGTATTTT
J gene: TRBJ1-5; V gene: TRBV19; D gene: .; CDR3 length: 15; clone size: .; CDR3 protein: CASSIFSGSNQPQHF; CDR3 DNA: TGTGCCAGTAGTATATTCTCAGGTAGCAATCAGCCCCAGCATTTT
J gene: TRBJ2-7; V gene: TRBV28; D gene: TRBD1; CDR3 length: 14; clone size: .; CDR3 protein: CASSPPQGVYEQYF; CDR3 DNA: TGTGCCAGCAGTCCCCCTCAGGGGGTCTACGAGCAGTACTTC
J gene: TRBJ2-3; V gene: TRBV5-1; D gene: TRBD1; CDR3 length: 15; clone size: .; CDR3 protein: CASSRATGFTDTQYF; CDR3 DNA: TGCGCCAGCAGCCGAGCGACAGGGTTTACAGATACGCAGTATTTT
J gene: TRBJ2-5; V gene: TRBV19; D gene: .; CDR3 length: 13; clone size: .; CDR3 protein: CASSWAAEETQYF; CDR3 DNA: TGTGCCAGTAGTTGGGCAGCGGAAGAGACCCAGTACTTC
J gene: TRBJ2-5; V gene: TRBV18; D gene: .; CDR3 length: 15; clone size: .; CDR3 protein: CASSPNSPPQETQYF; CDR3 DNA: TGTGCCAGCTCACCAAACTCCCCCCCCCAAGAGACCCAGTACTTC
J gene: TRBJ1-2; V gene: TRBV7-9; D gene: TRBD1; CDR3 length: 14; clone size: .; CDR3 protein: CASSSGQATYGYTF; CDR3 DNA: TGTGCCAGCAGCTCCGGACAGGCAACCTATGGCTACACCTTC
J gene: TRBJ2-7; V gene: TRBV19; D gene: TRBD1; CDR3 length: 14; clone size: .; CDR3 protein: CASRTGGAPYEQYF; CDR3 DNA: TGTGCCAGTAGGACAGGGGGCGCTCCATACGAGCAGTACTTC
J gene: TRBJ1-1; V gene: TRBV20-1; D gene: .; CDR3 length: 11; clone size: .; CDR3 protein: CSAAGGIEAFF; CDR3 DNA: TGCAGTGCGGCTGGAGGGATCGAAGCTTTCTTT
J gene: TRBJ1-6; V gene: TRBV27; D gene: .; CDR3 length: 15; clone size: .; CDR3 protein: CASSITGTYNSPLHF; CDR3 DNA: TGTGCCAGCAGTATAACCGGGACTTATAATTCACCCCTCCACTTT
J gene: TRBJ1-1; V gene: TRBV5-4; D gene: TRBD1; CDR3 length: 14; clone size: .; CDR3 protein: CASSLEQGASEAFF; CDR3 DNA: TGTGCCAGCAGCTTGGAACAGGGGGCCTCTGAAGCTTTCTTT
J gene: TRBJ1-2; V gene: TRBV30; D gene: .; CDR3 length: 12; clone size: .; CDR3 protein: CAWSVQVYGYTF; CDR3 DNA: TGTGCCTGGAGTGTACAGGTTTATGGCTACACCTTC
J gene: TRBJ2-5; V gene: TRBV3-1/TRBV3-2; D gene: .; CDR3 length: 14; clone size: .; CDR3 protein: CASSPWDYQETQYF; CDR3 DNA: TGTGCCAGCAGCCCCTGGGACTACCAAGAGACCCAGTACTTC
J gene: TRBJ1-2; V gene: TRBV18; D gene: .; CDR3 length: 13; clone size: .; CDR3 protein: CASSLRQVDGYTF; CDR3 DNA: TGTGCCAGCTCCCTTCGGCAGGTGGATGGCTACACCTTC
J gene: TRBJ2-1; V gene: TRBV11-3; D gene: TRBD2; CDR3 length: 16; clone size: .; CDR3 protein: CASSLGGSGGGNEQFF; CDR3 DNA: TGTGCCAGCAGCTTAGGAGGTAGCGGGGGGGGCAATGAGCAGTTCTTC
J gene: TRBJ1-5; V gene: TRBV10-3; D gene: TRBD1; CDR3 length: 17; clone size: .; CDR3 protein: CAIGSRTGSDSNQPQHF; CDR3 DNA: TGTGCCATCGGGTCTAGGACAGGCTCAGATAGCAATCAGCCCCAGCATTTT
J gene: TRBJ1-3; V gene: TRBV10-3; D gene: TRBD1; CDR3 length: 13; clone size: .; CDR3 protein: CAIEGTAGNTIYF; CDR3 DNA: TGTGCCATCGAGGGGACAGCTGGAAACACCATATATTTT
J gene: TRBJ1-2; V gene: TRBV7-8; D gene: .; CDR3 length: 15; clone size: .; CDR3 protein: CASSLVPQANYGYTF; CDR3 DNA: TGTGCCAGCAGCTTAGTGCCCCAGGCTAACTATGGCTACACCTTC
J gene: TRBJ1-4; V gene: TRBV12-3/TRBV12-4; D gene: .; CDR3 length: 13; clone size: few; CDR3 protein: CASSFFGGEKLFF; CDR3 DNA: TGTGCCAGCAGTTTTTTCGGGGGTGAAAAACTGTTTTTT
J gene: TRBJ2-2; V gene: TRBV3-1/TRBV3-2; D gene: TRBD2; CDR3 length: 16; clone size: .; CDR3 protein: CASSLRDYQSFGELFF; CDR3 DNA: TGTGCCAGCAGCCTCCGGGACTACCAGTCGTTTGGGGAGCTGTTTTTT
J gene: TRBJ1-3; V gene: TRBV7-2; D gene: .; CDR3 length: 14; clone size: few; CDR3 protein: CASSLGEVRNTIYF; CDR3 DNA: TGTGCCAGCAGCTTAGGAGAGGTCAGAAACACCATATATTTT
J gene: TRBJ1-4; V gene: TRBV18; D gene: .; CDR3 length: 14; clone size: .; CDR3 protein: CASSTAATNEKLFF; CDR3 DNA: TGTGCCAGCTCCACGGCGGCCACTAATGAAAAACTGTTTTTT